Presented here are 11 T cell receptor beta chains from one specimen sequenced in a study of cytomegalovirus exposure and HLA in healthy donors. Some clones are missing from TCRdb's copy, which holds only in-frame ones; the method was immunoSEQ multiplex PCR. The sample yields around 56,000 clones, roughly 93% seen once. The specimen sequenced was PBMCs. These TCRs come from a woman aged 18-29 years in good health and CMV-seropositive.

The chain recombines TRBV19 with TRBJ1-2; D not certain. Looked up from germline, CDR1 is LNHDA and CDR2 is SQIVND (reference sequence). This CDR3 region has 11 residues. V was pared by 10 bases and J by 7 bases, with 13 bases between. DNA for the CDR3: TGTGCCACTTCATCCGGGTTTGGCTACACCTTC. Protein product: CATSSGFGYTF.

The V gene is TRBV10-2, the J gene TRBJ2-7; weak D call: TRBD1 (5 bases). CDR3 length: 17 amino acids. The ends were cut back, 2 bases at V and 0 bases at J, with 17 bases in the middle. Germline V gives CDR1 WSHSY, CDR2 SAAADI. CDR3: CASSEVPDSLISYEQYF. CDR3 bases: TGCGCCAGCAGTGAGGTTCCCGACAGCCTAATCTCCTACGAGCAGTACTTC.

The chain joins TRBV9 to TRBJ2-1; TRBD1 agrees at 7 bases. V shed 4 bases, J shed 4 bases, and the junction held 8 bases outside the gene matches. CDR3 length equals 15 residues. Per germline, CDR1 SGDLS and CDR2 YYNGEE. The CDR3 sequence: CASSLSGQDYNEQFF. CDR3 bases: TGTGCCAGCAGCCTTTCCGGACAGGATTACAATGAGCAGTTCTTC.

The chain uses TRBV29-1 and TRBJ1-4; D gene ambiguous. The CDR3 length is 15 residues. With 4 bases removed from V and 0 bases from J, the gap between germline ends came to 12 bases. CDR1 and CDR2 (germline): SQVTM, ANQGSEA. The CDR3 spells CSVAPQDATNEKLFF. CDR3 nucleotides: TGCAGCGTTGCCCCACAAGATGCAACTAATGAAAAACTGTTTTTT. Full variable domain (missing parts from reference TRBV29-1 and TRBJ1-4): SAVISQKPSRDICQRGTSLTIQCQVDSQVTMMFWYRQQPGQSLTLIATANQGSEATYESGFVIDKFPISRPNLTFSTLTVSNMSPEDSSIYLCSVAPQDATNEKLFFGSGTQLSVL.

V is TRBV5-1 and J is TRBJ1-2, with 7 bases identical to TRBD1. J was trimmed by 8 bases and V by 0 bases; bases with no gene match: 1. Germline values: CDR1 SGHRS, CDR2 YFSETQ. The CDR3 has 12 residues. CDR3 protein: CASSLGGGGYTF. CDR3 nucleotides: TGCGCCAGCAGCTTGGGAGGGGGCGGCTACACCTTC.

The V and J genes are TRBV30 and TRBJ2-1; 7 nucleotides align to TRBD1. Germline V gene sequence: CDR1 GTSNPN, CDR2 SVGIG (reference sequence). The CDR3 runs 14 residues. The V segment lost 2 bases and the J segment 5 bases; nucleotides outside the gene matches: 6. The CDR3 loop is CAWSTGVGNNEQFF. DNA of the CDR3: TGTGCCTGGAGTACAGGGGTCGGGAACAATGAGCAGTTCTTC.

V usage is TRBV4-1 and J usage is TRBJ1-2; no reliable D call. Germline loops: CDR1 MGHRA, CDR2 YSYEKL. The CDR3 loop spans 15 amino acids. V was pared by 6 bases and J by 0 bases, with 14 bases between. The CDR3 is CASRSAGSSNYGYTF. As DNA, the CDR3 is TGCGCCAGCAGGAGTGCGGGCAGCTCTAACTATGGCTACACCTTC.

CDR3 protein: CASSQSGSTDTQYF. DNA of the CDR3: TGCGCCAGCAGCCAATCGGGGAGCACAGATACGCAGTATTTT. The chain couples TRBV4-3 to TRBJ2-3, with a possible D match to TRBD2 (5 bases). Germline V lookup: CDR1 LGHNA, CDR2 YSLEER. V lost 2 bases, J lost 0 bases, and 6 bases lay in between. This CDR3 has 14 residues.

This chain connects TRBV15 to TRBJ2-5; a possible D gene is TRBD2 (6 bases). Germline CDR1 and CDR2: LNHNV and YYDKDF (reference sequence). Trimming left V 1 base short and J 1 base short, with 13 bases between. The CDR3 runs to 16 residues. CDR3 sequence: CATSRVGGRVQETQYF. The CDR3 DNA is TGTGCCACCAGCAGAGTGGGGGGAAGGGTCCAAGAGACCCAGTACTTC. The complete variable domain, with remaining parts taken from reference TRBV15 and TRBJ2-5, reads DAMVIQNPRYQVTQFGKPVTLSCSQTLNHNVMYWYQQKSSQAPKLLFHYYDKDFNNEADTPDNFQSRRPNTSFCFLDIRSPGLGDTAMYLCATSRVGGRVQETQYFGPGTRLLVL.

This sequence joins TRBV15 and TRBJ1-1, with D perhaps matching TRBD1 (5 bases). V gave up 0 bases and J gave up 13 bases, with 15 bases separating them. The CDR3 runs 13 residues. Germline V gene lookup returns CDR1 LNHNV and CDR2 YYDKDF (reference sequence). CDR3 sequence reads: CATSRDMGDSRFF. As DNA, the CDR3 is TGTGCCACCAGCAGAGATATGGGGGACTCGCGTTTCTTT.

The chain has TRBV19 and TRBJ1-2, with 7 bases lining up with TRBD1. Germline V gene data show CDR1 as LNHDA and CDR2 as SQIVND (reference sequence). V lost 10 bases, J lost 2 bases, and 7 bases stayed unmatched. The CDR3 is 13 amino acids. CDR3 sequence reads: CATRDSLNYGYTF. The CDR3 DNA follows: TGTGCCACCAGGGACAGCCTCAACTATGGCTACACCTTC.